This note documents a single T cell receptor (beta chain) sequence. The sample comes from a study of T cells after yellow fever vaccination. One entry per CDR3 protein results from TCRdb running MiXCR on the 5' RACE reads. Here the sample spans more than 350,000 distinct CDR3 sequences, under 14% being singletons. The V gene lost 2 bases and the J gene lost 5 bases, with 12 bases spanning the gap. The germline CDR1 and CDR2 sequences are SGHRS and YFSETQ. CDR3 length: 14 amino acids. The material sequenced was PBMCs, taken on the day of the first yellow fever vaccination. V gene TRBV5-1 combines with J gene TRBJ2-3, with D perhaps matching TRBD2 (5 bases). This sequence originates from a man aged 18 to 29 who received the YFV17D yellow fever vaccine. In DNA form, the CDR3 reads TGCGCCAGCAGCTTTTCTCGGGGTGTAGATACGCAGTATTTT. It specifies CASSFSRGVDTQYF. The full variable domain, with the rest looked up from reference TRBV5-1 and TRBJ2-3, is KAGVTQTPRYLIKTRGQQVTLSCSPISGHRSVSWYQQTPGQGLQFLFEYFSETQRNKGNFPGRFSGRQFSNSRSEMNVSTLELGDSALYLCASSFSRGVDTQYFGPGTRLTVL.